The present T cell receptor (beta chain) was sequenced within a study of blood T cell repertoires in COVID-19. Cohort placement rested on clinical history that participants reported themselves. The CDR3 sequence is 15 residues long. Germline V gene sequence: CDR1 SGHDT, CDR2 YYEEEE. Trimming stripped 0 bases from V and 7 bases from J, with 13 bases between. Only in-frame clones appear in the TCRdb table, and some are missing; sequencing was by immunoSEQ multiplex PCR. This sample has more than 300,000 clones, with over 85% found just once. This chain uses TRBV5-6 with TRBJ1-4; D unresolved. The sequence was collected from a woman in her 30s who had recovered from COVID-19. Material for sequencing was PBMCs or T cells enriched from blood (not recorded which). The CDR3 sequence is CASSLVPGKFEKLFF. DNA of the CDR3: TGTGCCAGCAGCTTGGTGCCGGGTAAATTTGAAAAACTGTTTTTT.